This is a list of T cell receptor beta chains from one sample in a study of CD8 T cells in ankylosing spondylitis. TCRdb analysed the 5' RACE reads with MiXCR anew, one entry per CDR3 protein. Of about 840,000 distinct CDR3 sequences in the sample, 12% were seen once. The sample consisted of blood, either unsorted or a sorted T cell fraction (not recorded which). The receptors were gathered from a male donor with ankylosing spondylitis. Both conserved end residues are part of each CDR3. The D gene is left open where the match is weak. Size tells how often a clone was seen (once, few, many) or the class of an expanded clone, and some rows leave it out.

TRBJ2-3	few	TRBV4-2	-	CASSQDVAAAGTQYF	TGTGCCAGCAGCCAAGACGTCGCAGCGGCGGGTACGCAGTATTTT
TRBJ2-3	many	TRBV11-1	-	CASSLGPTSTDTQYF	TGTGCCAGCAGCTTGGGTCCCACTAGCACAGATACGCAGTATTTT
TRBJ2-1	few	TRBV5-1	TRBD2	CASSWGTSGNYNEQFF	TGCGCCAGCAGCTGGGGGACTAGCGGAAACTACAATGAGCAGTTCTTC
TRBJ2-2	-	TRBV5-4	-	CASSSGTAGVNTGELFF	TGTGCCAGCAGCTCCGGGACTGCGGGCGTGAACACCGGGGAGCTGTTTTTT
TRBJ1-1	few	TRBV7-2	TRBD1	CASSIDRGNTEAFF	TGTGCCAGCAGCATAGACAGGGGAAACACTGAAGCTTTCTTT
TRBJ1-1	many	TRBV7-2	-	CASSPWGGGTEAFF	TGTGCCAGCAGCCCCTGGGGGGGAGGCACTGAAGCTTTCTTT
TRBJ2-1	few	TRBV20-1	TRBD2	CSARVAGRFYNEQFF	TGCAGTGCTAGGGTAGCGGGGCGATTCTACAATGAGCAGTTCTTC
TRBJ1-6	-	TRBV28	TRBD1	CASSTGTGVSPLHF	TGTGCCAGCAGTACCGGGACAGGGGTGTCACCCCTCCACTTT
TRBJ2-3	few	TRBV9	-	CASSAHTDTQYF	TGTGCCAGCAGCGCCCACACAGATACGCAGTATTTT
TRBJ2-5	-	TRBV7-2	-	CASSLRRNQETQYF	TGTGCCAGCAGCTTAAGGAGGAACCAAGAGACCCAGTACTTC